The clone carrying this T cell receptor (beta chain) has only a few counts. This specimen belongs to a study of blood T cell repertoires in COVID-19. Study information: T cells, B-cell-depleted T cells, or PBMCs provided the cDNA or gDNA that served as material.

Germline V CDR1 and CDR2: SNHLY, FYNNEI. The CDR3 consists of 15 residues. Trimming took 7 bases from V and 2 from J; bases not matched to a gene: 11. Those enrolled in Seattle joined during active infection and were followed longitudinally afterward. The assay was immunoSEQ multiplex PCR, and TCRdb's table has in-frame clones only and misses some. The sample has more than 95,000 clones; 81% are singletons. Sequences were obtained from peripheral blood. This receptor was taken from a man aged 25 to 40 with COVID-19, enrolled during active disease. The chain uses TRBV2 and TRBJ2-7, with TRBD2 matching 7 bases. CDR3 nucleotides: TGTGCCAGCAAATTCGGAGCGGGAAACACCTACGAGCAGTACTTC. Protein: CASKFGAGNTYEQYF.